This entry concerns a single T cell receptor (beta chain). This receptor's antigen is unknown. This entry is derived from a study of cytomegalovirus exposure and HLA in healthy donors (dated by TCRdb to 2016 to 2017). Turning to the overall study: In an earlier analysis of around 540 of the donors, roughly 300 Gb of sequence data and 90 million to 120 million unique TCR beta sequences from roughly 200 million T cells were reported. About 320 gigabases of sequencing data and approximately 84 million unique TCR sequences were included in an early release covering several hundred HLA-typed donors. Of the roughly 390 genotyped donors, 81% were placed in the genetic ancestry cluster associated with self-reported Caucasian donors. The study was designed to test whether signatures of past pathogen exposure could be identified by cataloging public T cell receptors. The study used immunosequencing to profile the T cell repertoires of more than 650 subjects and linked those repertoires to cytomegalovirus serostatus. In addition to the first cohort of several hundred subjects, a separate validation cohort of under 150 different subjects was used. High-throughput TCR immunosequencing, statistical association of individual TCRs with disease status, and machine learning were combined to predict cytomegalovirus infection status. A later analysis re-examined previously published TCR beta repertoires from 600 to 700 donors and added high-resolution HLA genotyping to investigate patterns of TCR occurrence. Rather than using new phenotypic data, the later analysis identified candidate immune exposures from TCR beta sequences and from how often those sequences occurred across donors. In an earlier analysis of roughly 540 of the donors, high-throughput TCR beta sequencing was used to judge whether each TCR beta V gene segment behaved as functional or pseudogenic. Alongside the repertoire data, information on donor age, sex, ethnicity and CMV serostatus was compiled. Genome-wide SNP genotypes for about 60% of the roughly 700 donors were used in a later genetic analysis, which treated that subset as a discovery cohort. All discovery cohort repertoires had been generated on a single sequencing platform. Both class I and class II loci were covered by HLA typing, at four-digit resolution. Typing coverage varied by locus: roughly 629-630 donors for A, B, C, DRB1 and DQB1; approximately 500 for DQA1; nearly 610 for DPA1; roughly 450 for DPB1. Because of strong linkage in the cohort, roughly five DR-DQ haplotypes were treated as single units for association and clustering. On average, approximately 250,000 unique TCR beta nucleotide sequences were sequenced per donor among about 400 genotyped donors of the cohort, with 15% to 20% of those sequences being non-productive.

The research as a whole found: A later analysis found that most CMV-associated TCR beta chains appeared HLA-restricted, with HLA associations seemingly driven largely by CMV exposure. Compared with equally common non-associated chains, HLA-associated TCR beta chains in a later analysis were more clonally expanded and had lower generation probabilities. According to the authors, the approach could potentially be generalized to other disease states and immunological phenotypes. Correlated functional status among segregating V segments might be attributable to linkage disequilibrium, but an unknown experimental factor could not be ruled out. Because the 87-base-pair reads could not distinguish some IMGT-functional V segments, including TRBV6-2 and TRBV6-3, those segments were excluded. A later analysis found that TCR association rates varied across HLA loci, with DRB1 alleles showing the most associated TCRs and HLA-C alleles the fewest. Because counts were too low, some 17 rarely observed V segments, including chromosome 9 orphons, were left out of the earlier analysis of about 500 of the donors. A cluster of highly shared sequence variants was judged likely to represent a technical artifact of the sequencing pipeline. In a later genetic analysis, a missense DCLRE1C variant was associated with V-gene and J-gene trimming of TCR beta chains, and the association was replicated in an independent cohort. A further reported finding was that TCR beta sequences accurately predicted the HLA-A and HLA-B alleles for most subjects in the first cohort. A total of 150 or so TCR beta chains were listed by the study as associated with cytomegalovirus. The classifier was reported to diagnose cytomegalovirus status with high specificity and sensitivity in both the original and validation cohorts. HLA typing was unavailable for some donors at each locus, so association tests used only the typed subset. CMV serostatus was the only immune exposure information available for the cohort. This cohort had only TCR beta chains sequenced, and the lack of alpha or paired-chain data limited which features could be detected. Roughly uniform sequencing depth across donors was assumed in presence/absence analyses, although this assumption may not hold. Three of the identified cytomegalovirus-associated TCR beta chains were confirmed in vitro to be specific for cytomegalovirus antigens. Assigning TCR associations to individual alleles was difficult when HLA alleles, especially DR and DQ, strongly co-occurred. In a later analysis, several top co-occurrence clusters were reported to appear linked to parvovirus B19, influenza, CMV and Epstein-Barr virus. Most TCR sequences were seen in very few donors, while some public TCRs were found in many individuals. According to a later genetic analysis, donors in an Asian-associated ancestry cluster had fewer N-insertions in productive TCRs than the approximately 700-donor mean. At a false discovery rate of 0.05, a later analysis linked about 16,000 TCR beta sequences to specific HLA alleles. Broadly in line with IMGT annotations, most TCR beta V segments showed up in productive rearrangements about 87% or about 30% of the time in an earlier analysis of approximately 600 of the donors.

In total, roughly 670 healthy bone marrow donors made up the cohort. Cohort members were all nominally healthy when sampled, although unrecorded immune exposures were likely present. The donor was CMV seronegative and was included in the group of several hundred seronegative cohort members. A peripheral blood sample was collected from each donor, and TCR beta sequencing was performed on peripheral blood mononuclear cells. Genomic DNA extraction from the blood cell samples was performed with the Qiagen DNeasy Blood Extraction Kit. The library was prepared using the immunoSEQ multiplex PCR assay. For the multiplex PCR, a mixture combining 60 forward primers for TCR Vbeta segments and 13 reverse primers for TCR Jbeta segments was used. The CDR3 region of rearranged TCR beta genes was amplified from genomic DNA by a multiplex PCR assay. Amplified TCR beta libraries were sequenced as 87-base-pair reads on the Illumina HiSeq System. On the study's bioinformatics: A later analysis tallied around 82 million unique TCR beta chains across the 666 repertoires, and around 9.9 million of those chains were shared by two or more donors. To remove PCR and sequencing errors, raw reads were error-corrected and collapsed into unique sequences using a nearest-neighbor algorithm that merged closely related sequences. V, D and J gene segments were assigned by aligning CDR3 sequences to IMGT reference sequences. Each retained sequence needed at least a six-nucleotide match to both a V gene segment and a J gene segment. A rearrangement was called productive if the CDR3 had no stop codons and remained in frame with V and J, and every other rearrangement was called non-productive. Following IMGT convention, CDR3 was defined as the stretch from the second conserved V-encoded cysteine to the conserved J-encoded phenylalanine. The earlier analysis of 587 of the donors excluded any sequence lacking an unambiguous match to a single V gene segment. In an earlier analysis of around 600 of the donors, V segments were called functional above 56.7% productive rearrangements and were called segregating when the between-donor standard deviation exceeded 5%. To diagnose cytomegalovirus status from the catalog of TCR beta chain sequences, a statistical classification framework was built. A later analysis assigned V and J genes by comparing TCR nucleotide sequences with IMGT/GENE-DB human TR gene sequences. Using the TCRdist pipeline, a later analysis assigned CDR3 sequences along with most-parsimonious VDJ recombination scenarios. A later analysis defined each TCR beta chain by its CDR3 amino acid sequence plus V-gene family, and excluded reads lacking a unique V-gene family. In a later analysis, 550 to 650 highly shared, low-generation-probability nucleotide sequences were removed to address suspected cross-contamination and a sequencing artifact. A later analysis calculated a clonal expansion index for each public chain from normalized within-repertoire ranks of inferred template counts. In a later analysis, generation probabilities were computed with a VDJ recombination model fitted to out-of-frame rearrangements, and the resulting probabilities were checked against IGoR. In a later analysis, TCR-TCR, TCR-HLA and TCR-CMV co-occurrence was scored with hypergeometric tests, and a repertoire-size bias correction was applied to TCR pairs. To estimate false discovery rates, a later analysis permuted the HLA or CMV assignments 20 times. In a later analysis, co-occurring TCRs were grouped using DBSCAN, with TCRdist sequence similarity added in when clustering inside HLA-allele-positive subsets. For co-occurrence clustering, repertoires with fewer than 30,000 or more than 120,000 public chains were excluded, along with roughly 5 repertoires with anomalous nucleotide sharing. What TCRdb holds here is the immuneACCESS table cut down to in-frame rearrangements. Part of the clones is not present; checked against another copy, under half of the missing clones reflect an unresolved V gene, and the others are unexplained. That table furnishes V, J and clone size, whereas the DNA furnished D and trimming. The table for this sample records some 89,000 clones. Of the sample, around 3.6% falls within the top ten clones.

Trimming removed 0 bases from V and 2 bases from J, leaving 8 bases between the germline ends. Reading the germline V gene gives CDR1 LGHNA and CDR2 YNFKEQ. CDR3 length: 15 amino acids, cysteine to phenylalanine. The read is trimmed to its CDR3 DNA, 45 bases read in frame from base 1. The sequenced sample consisted of PBMCs. The sequence came from a woman in her 30s in good health and CMV-seronegative. The chain joins TRBV4-2 to TRBJ1-5, with no reliable assignment of the D segment. The DNA is as follows: TGTGCCAGCAGCCAAGATCTAGTGGGCAATCAGCCCCAGCATTTT. This encodes CASSQDLVGNQPQHF.